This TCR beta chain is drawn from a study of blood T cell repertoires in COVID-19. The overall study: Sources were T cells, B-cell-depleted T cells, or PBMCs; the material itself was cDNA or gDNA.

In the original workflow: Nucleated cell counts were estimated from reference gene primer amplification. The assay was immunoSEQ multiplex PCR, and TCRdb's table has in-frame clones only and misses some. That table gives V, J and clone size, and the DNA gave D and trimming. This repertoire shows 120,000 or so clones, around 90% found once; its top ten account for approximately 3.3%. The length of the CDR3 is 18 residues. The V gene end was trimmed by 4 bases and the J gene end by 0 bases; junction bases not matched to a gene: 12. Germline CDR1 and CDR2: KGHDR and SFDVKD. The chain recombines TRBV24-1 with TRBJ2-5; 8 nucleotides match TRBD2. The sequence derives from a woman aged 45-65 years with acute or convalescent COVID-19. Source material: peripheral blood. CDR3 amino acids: CATSDPAGSGGNQETQYF. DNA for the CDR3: TGTGCCACCAGTGACCCGGCAGGGAGCGGGGGAAACCAAGAGACCCAGTACTTC.